These T cell receptor beta chains were read from a single sample in a study of cytomegalovirus exposure and HLA in healthy donors. Profiling relied on immunoSEQ multiplex PCR, and the TCRdb table lists in-frame clones only, not all of them. This sample has under 250,000 clones, with around 80% found just once. Input material: PBMCs. The receptors derive from a man aged 18 to 29 in good health and CMV-seronegative. The CDR3 runs from the conserved cysteine through the conserved F or W. The D gene is left open where the match is weak. Size tells how often a clone was seen (once, few, many) or the class of an expanded clone, and some rows leave it out.

J: TRBJ2-7
D: -
length: 11
V: TRBV6-6
size: -
DNA: TGTGCCAGCAGTCACTCCTACGAGCAGTACTTC
CDR3: CASSHSYEQYF

J: TRBJ2-2
D: TRBD2
length: 14
V: TRBV4-1
size: -
DNA: TGCGCCAGCAGCCAAGGGACTAGTATCGGGGAGCTGTTTTTT
CDR3: CASSQGTSIGELFF

J: TRBJ2-3
D: TRBD2
length: 15
V: TRBV6-5
size: few
DNA: TGTGCCAGCAGTTACGGGACTAGCGCCACAGATACGCAGTATTTT
CDR3: CASSYGTSATDTQYF

J: TRBJ1-2
D: -
length: 13
V: TRBV29-1
size: -
DNA: TGCAGCGTTGAAGACCGGCGGCTCTATGGCTACACCTTC
CDR3: CSVEDRRLYGYTF

J: TRBJ2-1
D: TRBD2
length: 15
V: TRBV5-1
size: -
DNA: TGCGCCAGCAGCCTCGGGGAAGCGGGGAGGAATGAGCAGTTCTTC
CDR3: CASSLGEAGRNEQFF

J: TRBJ2-1
D: -
length: 16
V: TRBV6-1
size: -
DNA: TGTGCCAGCAGTGAAGGGACTTCCCCCAGATCCAATGAGCAGTTCTTC
CDR3: CASSEGTSPRSNEQFF

J: TRBJ2-5
D: -
length: 12
V: TRBV30
size: -
DNA: TGTGCGGAGCGCACATACCAAGAGACCCAGTACTTC
CDR3: CAERTYQETQYF

J: TRBJ1-1
D: TRBD1
length: 17
V: TRBV25-1
size: -
DNA: TGTGCCAGCAGTGATACGGGACAGCGTCACCCAATTCAGGAAGCTTTCTTT
CDR3: CASSDTGQRHPIQEAFF

J: TRBJ2-7
D: TRBD1
length: 14
V: TRBV5-6
size: -
DNA: TGTGCCAGCAGCTTGGTGGGACAGGGGTACGAGCAGTACTTC
CDR3: CASSLVGQGYEQYF

J: TRBJ1-3
D: -
length: 14
V: TRBV30
size: -
DNA: TGTGCCTGGAGTGGCCGGGGGGCTGAAAACACCATATATTTT
CDR3: CAWSGRGAENTIYF

J: TRBJ2-5
D: TRBD1
length: 17
V: TRBV13
size: -
DNA: TGTGCCAGCAGCTTACGCATCTCCTACGGACAGGGAGGGACCCAGTACTTC
CDR3: CASSLRISYGQGGTQYF

J: TRBJ1-1
D: -
length: 13
V: TRBV5-4
size: -
DNA: TGTGCCAGCAGAACAGGGATTAGGACTGAAGCTTTCTTT
CDR3: CASRTGIRTEAFF

J: TRBJ2-2
D: -
length: 16
V: TRBV5-1
size: -
DNA: TGCGCCAGCAGCTTGGCCGCAGGCTCGAACACCGGGGAGCTGTTTTTT
CDR3: CASSLAAGSNTGELFF

J: TRBJ2-7
D: -
length: 15
V: TRBV27
size: -
DNA: TGTGCCAGTAACCGGGACTCTAGAATTCCCTACGAGCAGTACTTC
CDR3: CASNRDSRIPYEQYF

J: TRBJ2-6
D: -
length: 13
V: TRBV6-1
size: -
DNA: TGTGCCAGCCTCGTCTCTGGGGCCAACGTCCTGACTTTC
CDR3: CASLVSGANVLTF

J: TRBJ2-1
D: TRBD2
length: 15
V: TRBV5-4
size: once
DNA: TGTGCCAGCAGCCGGGGGGGCGGGGCGGGGAATGAGCAGTTCTTC
CDR3: CASSRGGGAGNEQFF

J: TRBJ2-6
D: TRBD2
length: 21
V: TRBV7-3
size: -
DNA: TGTGCCAGCAGCTTAATAGCCTTACAGGGACTAGCGGGATTTGGGGCCAACGTCCTGACTTTC
CDR3: CASSLIALQGLAGFGANVLTF

J: TRBJ2-1
D: TRBD2
length: 17
V: TRBV4-1
size: -
DNA: TGCGCCAGCAGCCACGGACTAGCGGGACCGCCCTACAATGAGCAGTTCTTC
CDR3: CASSHGLAGPPYNEQFF

J: TRBJ2-5
D: -
length: 14
V: TRBV2
size: -
DNA: TGTGCCAGCAGTGAGGGAGGTTCGACGGGGACCCAGTACTTC
CDR3: CASSEGGSTGTQYF

J: TRBJ1-6
D: -
length: 16
V: TRBV7-2
size: -
DNA: TGTGCCAGCAGCCTTAGACCCGGGAGGACGGGTTCACCCCTCCACTTT
CDR3: CASSLRPGRTGSPLHF

J: TRBJ2-3
D: TRBD1
length: 15
V: TRBV12-5
size: -
DNA: TGTGCTAGTGGTTTGGTATTAGGGACAGTGGATACGCAGTATTTT
CDR3: CASGLVLGTVDTQYF

J: TRBJ2-1
D: TRBD2
length: 15
V: TRBV4-1
size: -
DNA: TGCGCCAGCAGCCAAGAGTGGCGGGAGGCCACTGAGCAGTTCTTC
CDR3: CASSQEWREATEQFF

J: TRBJ2-3
D: TRBD2
length: 15
V: TRBV7-9
size: -
DNA: TGTGCCAGCAGCTTACTAGCGGGTCGCACAGATACGCAGTATTTT
CDR3: CASSLLAGRTDTQYF

J: TRBJ2-1
D: TRBD2
length: 15
V: TRBV19
size: -
DNA: TGTGCCAGTAGTACCCCGGGACTAGCGGTATTGGAGCAGTTCTTC
CDR3: CASSTPGLAVLEQFF

J: TRBJ2-5
D: -
length: 15
V: TRBV7-9
size: -
DNA: TGTGCCAGCAGCTTAGTCCGCCCAGGGCAAGAGACCCAGTACTTC
CDR3: CASSLVRPGQETQYF

J: TRBJ2-7
D: -
length: 14
V: TRBV2
size: -
DNA: TGTGCCAGCCCAACAGGGGAGGACATCTACGAGCAGTACTTC
CDR3: CASPTGEDIYEQYF

J: TRBJ2-3
D: -
length: 15
V: TRBV7-2
size: few
DNA: TGTGCCAGCAGCGAACAGGGAGAGCGGGGTATTACGCAGTATTTT
CDR3: CASSEQGERGITQYF

J: TRBJ1-2
D: TRBD1
length: 14
V: TRBV6-5
size: once
DNA: TGTGCCAGCACTATGGACGGGACAGGGGATGGCTACACCTTC
CDR3: CASTMDGTGDGYTF

J: TRBJ2-2
D: -
length: 15
V: TRBV19
size: -
DNA: TGTGCCAGTAGTCCCCTCAGCGGCCGCACCGGGGAGCTGTTTTTT
CDR3: CASSPLSGRTGELFF

J: TRBJ1-1
D: TRBD1
length: 15
V: TRBV5-4
size: -
DNA: TGTGCCAGCAGCCTCCCCGGGACAGAGAACACTGAAGCTTTCTTT
CDR3: CASSLPGTENTEAFF